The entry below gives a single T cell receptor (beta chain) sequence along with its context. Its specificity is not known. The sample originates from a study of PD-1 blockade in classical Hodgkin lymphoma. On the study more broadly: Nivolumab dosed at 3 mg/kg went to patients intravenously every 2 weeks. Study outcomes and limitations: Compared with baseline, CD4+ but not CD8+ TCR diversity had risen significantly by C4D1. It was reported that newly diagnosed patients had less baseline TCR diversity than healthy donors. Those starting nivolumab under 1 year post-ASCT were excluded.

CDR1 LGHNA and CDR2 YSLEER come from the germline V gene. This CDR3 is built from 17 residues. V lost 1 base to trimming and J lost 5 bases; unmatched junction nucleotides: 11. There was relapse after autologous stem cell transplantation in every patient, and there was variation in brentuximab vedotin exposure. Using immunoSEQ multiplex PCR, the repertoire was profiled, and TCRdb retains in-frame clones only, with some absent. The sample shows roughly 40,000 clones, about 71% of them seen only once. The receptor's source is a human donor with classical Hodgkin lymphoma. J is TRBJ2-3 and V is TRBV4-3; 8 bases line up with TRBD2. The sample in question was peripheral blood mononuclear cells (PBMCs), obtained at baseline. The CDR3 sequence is CASSQVLRSGGRDTQYF. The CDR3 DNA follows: TGCGCCAGCAGCCAAGTGCTGAGGAGCGGGGGCCGAGATACGCAGTATTTT.